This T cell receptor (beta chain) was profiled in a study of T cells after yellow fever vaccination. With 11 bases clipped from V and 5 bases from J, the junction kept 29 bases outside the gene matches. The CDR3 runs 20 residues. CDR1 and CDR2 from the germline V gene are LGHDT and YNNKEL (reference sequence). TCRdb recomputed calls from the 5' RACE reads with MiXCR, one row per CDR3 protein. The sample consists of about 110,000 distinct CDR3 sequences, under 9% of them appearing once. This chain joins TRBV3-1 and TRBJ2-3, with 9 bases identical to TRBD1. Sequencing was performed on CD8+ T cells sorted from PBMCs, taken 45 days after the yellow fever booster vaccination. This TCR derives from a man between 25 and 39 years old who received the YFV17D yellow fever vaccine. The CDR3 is CACCQVLGQGYEGVEDTQYF. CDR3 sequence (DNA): TGTGCCTGCTGCCAAGTCCTGGGACAGGGTTATGAGGGAGTTGAAGATACGCAGTATTTT.